This T cell receptor (beta chain) comes out of a study of T cells in Graves' hyperthyroidism and ophthalmopathy (dated by TCRdb to between 2018 and 2020). Broadly, across the study: Peripheral blood was sampled at the time of initial diagnosis, prior to any treatment. TCR V-J signatures able to tell the groups apart were searched for in a discovery cohort of more than 90 patients, of whom 43 had Graves' ophthalmopathy and 55 to 65 had stable Graves' hyperthyroidism. Whether ophthalmopathy could be predicted prospectively was tested in an independent validation cohort made up of some 20 hyperthyroidism patients plus 17 patients who later progressed to ophthalmopathy. The 75 to 100 discovery patients were divided at random into training and test sets in a 7:3 ratio. The study also compared thyroid tissue and blood T-cell repertoires from about six Graves' hyperthyroidism patients. Following sampling, methimazole starting at 30 mg daily was given to hyperthyroidism patients, and high-dose intravenous methylprednisolone was given to ophthalmopathy patients. The paper describes TCR Vbeta CDR3 sequencing of 140 or so peripheral blood samples, made up of 40 to 45 ophthalmopathy patients, over 70 hyperthyroidism patients and roughly 17 progressor patients.

In the ophthalmopathy patients, disease was moderately to severely active, with a Clinical Activity Score of 3 or more, a NOSPECS grade of 4 or more, and a duration of less than 3 months. Exclusion was applied to patients with uncontrolled infections, other autoimmune diseases, pregnancy or lactation. Diagnoses were based on clinical symptoms, serum thyroxine and TRAb, thyroid ultrasound and orbital computed tomography. PBMCs were isolated from about 9.1 ml of fresh peripheral blood by Ficoll-Paque density gradient centrifugation. Total RNA was extracted with Trizol reagent, and quality was checked on an Agilent 2100 Bioanalyzer. On the study overall, not on this receptor specifically: No statistical method was used to fix the sample size in advance, and group allocation was not hidden from the investigators. Most expanded thyroid clonotypes (frequency above 0.001) were also detected in blood, a finding suggesting that blood repertoires may reflect thyroid immune responses. Ophthalmopathy was separated from stable hyperthyroidism by a 13 V-J signature model, with over 85% sensitivity and 81% to 82% specificity obtained in cross-validation and 80%/75% obtained in testing. In validation, progression to ophthalmopathy was predicted by the model with around 70% sensitivity and 72.22% specificity, a median of roughly 6.4 months before onset.

TCR beta CDR3 regions were amplified from RNA transcripts. The TCR CDR3 was subjected to a first round of RT-PCR using the HTBI primer set and the Qiagen OneStep RT-PCR kit. A second multiplex PCR round built the libraries, followed by size selection and purification. Sequencing of the libraries was done on an Illumina HiSeq2000 using paired-end 100 bp reads. In the source study's methods: SOAPnuke was used to process the raw data, throwing out any read that contained adapters or uncalled bases, had a mean Phred below 15, or lacked an exact constant-primer or identifier match. High-quality paired reads were merged with COPE v1.2.5, and unique nucleotide sequences were defined as clonotypes. MiTCR v1.1 was used to align the clonotypes against IMGT TRBV, TRBD and TRBJ reference segments. The analysis was restricted to V-J combinations with a frequency above 0.0001, which together covered approximately 99% of the repertoires. A TCS score was defined as the ratio between F50 (clonal expansion) and ExV (chaos), using BLOSUM62-based TCRdist between CDR3 peptides within each V-J. Welch's t-statistics and random forest reduced several hundred V-J features to about 12, which were used in a naive Bayes classifier (R e1071). TCRdb redid the processing of the public reads, applying fastp at Q25 and MiXCR, and retained in-frame beta chains. CDR3 protein duplicates are merged, each entry listing the most common genes and DNA. What appears here as the V and J calls and clone size reflects TCRdb's work, not the paper's. The sample table holds over 350,000 distinct CDR3 sequences, of which around 18% were seen once. The leading ten clones occupy 35% to 50% of the sample.

Counted from cysteine to phenylalanine, this CDR3 has 16 amino acids. The CDR3 DNA has 48 bases and is translated from base 1. V ends up 6 bases short and J 5 bases short, with an unmatched junction base count of 8. About this clonotype itself: Its antigen has not been determined. There are no base qualities to consult, and no much larger clone falls within one base.

The sequenced material came from blood. The receptor's source is a young man with Graves' ophthalmopathy. The chain is encoded by TRBV12-3 or TRBV12-4 joined to TRBJ2-1, and 12 junctional nucleotides match TRBD2. The CDR3 corresponds to CASRRGLAGKDNEQFF. The DNA is TGTGCCAGCAGAAGAGGACTAGCGGGAAAGGACAATGAGCAGTTCTTC.